The present T cell receptor (beta chain) was sequenced within a study of CD8+ T cells in alopecia areata. The treatment is: oral pan-JAK inhibitor, 5-10 mg twice daily. Extracted RNA was reverse transcribed into cDNA, the sequencing template. Measured with immunoSEQ multiplex PCR; TCRdb has only the in-frame clones, and not every one. The sample includes about 210,000 clones, 50% to 70% of them seen just once. The TCR sequence derives from a human donor with alopecia areata. The starting material was CD4+ T cells sorted from blood, obtained at week 4, from a patient treated with tofacitinib.

This CDR3 reads CAWMSLNTEAFF. The DNA of the CDR3 is TGTGCCTGGATGTCTCTGAACACTGAAGCTTTCTTT. The V and J genes are TRBV30 and TRBJ1-1; D uncertain. Germline V gene sequence: CDR1 GTSNPN, CDR2 SVGIG (reference sequence). The V end was cut by 4 bases, the J end by 0 bases, with 6 bases between. The CDR3 has 12 amino acids.